The 32 T cell receptor beta chains presented below share a single source sample, sequenced in a study of cytomegalovirus exposure and HLA in healthy donors. PCR employed 60 Vbeta and 13 Jbeta primers. Clones were sequenced by immunoSEQ multiplex PCR, and TCRdb holds only the in-frame ones, with some missing. The sample holds 55,000 to 80,000 clones; approximately 72% are singletons and the top ten take around 7%. The specimen sequenced was PBMCs. These receptors were collected from a woman aged 25-40 years in good health and CMV-seropositive.

The chain is built from TRBV28 and TRBJ2-7; a weak D match, TRBD2 (6 bases). The V gene lost 3 bases and the J gene lost 0 bases, with 18 bases spanning the gap. The CDR3 contains 17 residues. Germline CDR1 reads MDHEN; CDR2 reads SYDVKM. CDR3 sequence: CASSLFGPGLISYEQYF. The CDR3 DNA reads TGTGCCAGCAGTTTGTTCGGACCGGGACTCATCTCCTACGAGCAGTACTTC.

The gene calls are TRBV5-6 and TRBJ2-1; 11 positions match TRBD2. Germline V lookup: CDR1 SGHDT, CDR2 YYEEEE. The CDR3 totals 13 residues. V trimming: 4 bases; J trimming: 10 bases; junction bases outside the gene matches: 4. CDR3 in amino acids: CASSPGLADEQFF. Here the CDR3 DNA reads TGTGCCAGCAGCCCGGGACTAGCGGACGAGCAGTTCTTC.

The V call is TRBV10-3, the J call TRBJ1-2; 8 nucleotides line up with TRBD1. The CDR3 is made up of 14 amino acids. Germline V gene lookup returns CDR1 ENHRY and CDR2 SYGVKD. J gave up 4 bases and V 11 bases, and 12 bases lay outside the gene matches. This CDR3 reads CAAKGTGGVYGYTF. The CDR3 nucleotides are TGTGCCGCGAAAGGGACAGGAGGGGTCTATGGCTACACCTTC.

The count of this clone is one. The CDR3 loop reads CASSPRLISYNEQFF. Here the CDR3 DNA reads TGCGCCAGCAGCCCTAGACTCATCTCCTACAATGAGCAGTTCTTC. V gene TRBV5-1 combines with J gene TRBJ2-1; no clear D gene. Trimming cost V 4 bases and J 0 bases, with 11 bases left between them. Germline V gene sequence: CDR1 SGHRS, CDR2 YFSETQ. The CDR3 runs to 15 residues.

This chain uses TRBV6-1 with TRBJ2-5; D gene uncertain. TRBJ2-7 explains the end of the DNA better; the J call may be wrong. CDR1 MNHNS and CDR2 SASEGT come from the germline V gene. The CDR3 covers 14 residues. CDR3 loop: CASSEQTVSYEQYF. CDR3 nucleotide sequence: TGTGCCAGCAGTGAACAAACAGTGAGCTACGAGCAGTACTTC.

Only a few counts were recorded for this clone. The V call is TRBV19, the J call TRBJ1-1; D remains ambiguous. The germline gives CDR1 LNHDA, CDR2 SQIVND (reference sequence). The V and J ends lost 5 bases and 0 bases respectively, with 4 bases between them. The CDR3 contains 12 residues. This CDR3 reads CASSRVNTEAFF. The CDR3 bases are TGTGCCAGTAGTCGGGTGAACACTGAAGCTTTCTTT. Filled out from reference TRBV19 and TRBJ1-1, the complete variable domain reads DGGITQSPKYLFRKEGQNVTLSCEQNLNHDAMYWYRQDPGQGLRLIYYSQIVNDFQKGDIAEGYSVSREKKESFPLTVTSAQKNPTAFYLCASSRVNTEAFFGQGTRLTVV.

The V gene is TRBV7-9, the J gene TRBJ2-3; D unclear. V gave up 2 bases and J gave up 5 bases, with 8 bases separating them. The CDR3 runs 13 residues. CDR1 and CDR2 (germline): SEHNR, FQNEAQ (reference sequence). The CDR3 sequence: CASSLSSVDTQYF. DNA of the CDR3: TGTGCCAGCAGCTTAAGTTCGGTAGATACGCAGTATTTT.

V usage is TRBV19 and J usage is TRBJ2-5, with TRBD2 as a possible D gene (5 bases). The CDR3 length is 16 residues. The V end lost 0 bases, the J end lost 4 bases, and 15 bases lay between the germline ends. Looked up from germline, CDR1 is LNHDA and CDR2 is SQIVND (reference sequence). The CDR3 here is CASSIDRTGLGETQYF. The CDR3 DNA reads as TGTGCCAGTAGTATAGATCGTACGGGGTTGGGAGAGACCCAGTACTTC. The full variable domain, its missing parts supplied by reference TRBV19 and TRBJ2-5, is DGGITQSPKYLFRKEGQNVTLSCEQNLNHDAMYWYRQDPGQGLRLIYYSQIVNDFQKGDIAEGYSVSREKKESFPLTVTSAQKNPTAFYLCASSIDRTGLGETQYFGPGTRLLVL.

The V and J genes are TRBV6-5 and TRBJ2-3; D unclear. The germline V gene has CDR1 MNHEY and CDR2 SVGAGI. The CDR3 loop spans 13 amino acids. Between the trimmed V and J ends, which lost 6 bases and 2 bases, there was a span of 9 bases. The CDR3 region is CASSPSYTDTQYF. CDR3 sequence (DNA): TGTGCCAGCAGCCCTTCCTACACAGATACGCAGTATTTT.

V gene TRBV27 combines with J gene TRBJ2-6; D may be TRBD1 (6 bases). The CDR3 extends over 18 amino acids. Germline CDR1 MNHEY, CDR2 SMNVEV (reference sequence). Trimming removed 2 bases at V and 0 bases at J, with 14 bases between. CDR3 sequence: CASSLRGLGGSGANVLTF. The CDR3 DNA follows: TGTGCCAGCAGTTTACGTGGATTAGGGGGCTCTGGGGCCAACGTCCTGACTTTC.

The chain joins TRBV28 to TRBJ1-2, with 7 bases that match TRBD1. CDR1 is MDHEN and CDR2 is SYDVKM in the germline V gene. V was pared by 3 bases and J by 8 bases, with 6 bases of the junction left unmatched. The CDR3 covers 13 residues. The CDR3 region is CASSFDRVTGYTF. CDR3 nucleotides: TGTGCCAGCAGTTTCGACAGGGTGACAGGCTACACCTTC.

This clone has a handful of counts. The chain carries TRBV5-1 and TRBJ2-7, with 7 bases fitting TRBD2. J gave up 9 bases and V 5 bases, and 11 bases lay outside the gene matches. Germline V gives CDR1 SGHRS, CDR2 YFSETQ. The CDR3 spans 13 residues. CDR3 DNA sequence: TGCGCCAGCAGGCGGGAGCGGGGTACTAGGCAGTACTTC. It codes for CASRRERGTRQYF. The variable domain in full, completed from reference TRBV5-1 and TRBJ2-7, reads KAGVTQTPRYLIKTRGQQVTLSCSPISGHRSVSWYQQTPGQGLQFLFEYFSETQRNKGNFPGRFSGRQFSNSRSEMNVSTLELGDSALYLCASRRERGTRQYFGPGTRLTVT.

The rearrangement uses TRBV5-1 and TRBJ2-3, with 10 bases aligning to TRBD2. Germline CDR1 is SGHRS and CDR2 is YFSETQ. The CDR3 has 16 amino acids. The V segment lost 0 bases and the J segment 1 base; nucleotides outside the gene matches: 2. The CDR3, as DNA: TGCGCCAGCAGCTTGGATCTAGCGGGAGGCACAGATACGCAGTATTTT. It specifies CASSLDLAGGTDTQYF. The full variable domain, in which reference TRBV5-1 and TRBJ2-3 provide the parts outside the CDR3, is KAGVTQTPRYLIKTRGQQVTLSCSPISGHRSVSWYQQTPGQGLQFLFEYFSETQRNKGNFPGRFSGRQFSNSRSEMNVSTLELGDSALYLCASSLDLAGGTDTQYFGPGTRLTVL.

This clone was observed a few times. The gene calls are TRBV7-2 and TRBJ2-5; 13 bases match TRBD2. CDR1 and CDR2 from the germline V gene are SGHTA and FQGNSA. The CDR3 extends over 16 amino acids. V dropped 0 bases and J dropped 2; count of bases not matched to a gene: 0. The CDR3 sequence is CASSLATSGGQETQYF. In nucleotides, the CDR3 is TGTGCCAGCAGCTTAGCGACTAGCGGGGGGCAAGAGACCCAGTACTTC.

The chain is built from TRBV27 and TRBJ2-3; possibly TRBD2 for D (5 bases). V lost 3 bases and J 4 bases, leaving 14 bases between the germline ends. Germline CDR1 is MNHEY and CDR2 is SMNVEV (reference sequence). This CDR3 has 15 amino acids. DNA of the CDR3: TGTGCCAGCAGTTTGTGGGGAGACGGTGCAGATACGCAGTATTTT. It is translated as CASSLWGDGADTQYF.

The V and J genes are TRBV9 and TRBJ2-3; 9 bases are a match to TRBD2. Germline V gene data show CDR1 as SGDLS and CDR2 as YYNGEE. J lost 3 bases, V lost 3 bases, and 5 bases had no gene match. The CDR3 spans 15 residues. The CDR3 nucleotides are TGTGCCAGCAGCGATAGCGGGAGAGAAACAGATACGCAGTATTTT. It yields the protein CASSDSGRETDTQYF.

For the CDR3, the DNA is TGTGCCAGCAGCCCGGGACAGGGTGGCAATCAGCCCCAGCATTTT. This encodes CASSPGQGGNQPQHF. The chain uses TRBV9 and TRBJ1-5; 9 positions match TRBD1. Germline lookup yields CDR1 SGDLS and CDR2 YYNGEE. Unmatched junction bases numbered 4, after V lost 4 bases and J lost 2 bases. CDR3 length equals 15 residues. Full variable domain (rest looked up from reference TRBV9 and TRBJ1-5): DSGVTQTPKHLITATGQRVTLRCSPRSGDLSVYWYQQSLDQGLQFLIQYYNGEERAKGNILERFSAQQFPDLHSELNLSSLELGDSALYFCASSPGQGGNQPQHFGDGTRLSIL.

This clone was seen a few times. J is TRBJ2-6 and V is TRBV5-1; D remains unclear. Germline CDR1 SGHRS, CDR2 YFSETQ. With 4 bases removed from V and 0 bases from J, the gap between germline ends came to 8 bases. The CDR3 runs 15 residues. CDR3 loop: CASSRQISGANVLTF. CDR3 bases: TGCGCCAGCAGCCGTCAGATCTCTGGGGCCAACGTCCTGACTTTC.

The V and J genes are TRBV9 and TRBJ2-3, with D unresolved. The germline V gene has CDR1 SGDLS and CDR2 YYNGEE. Trimming shortened V by 2 bases and J by 2 bases, and 18 bases separated the two germline ends. The CDR3 is 17 residues long. DNA for the CDR3: TGTGCCAGCAGCGTGATCTCCGGCCGCGGAAACACAGATACGCAGTATTTT. This sequence encodes CASSVISGRGNTDTQYF.

The V gene is TRBV28, the J gene TRBJ2-7, with D perhaps matching TRBD2 (7 bases). The germline V gene has CDR1 MDHEN and CDR2 SYDVKM. CDR3 length: 14 amino acids. V lost 8 bases, J lost 0 bases, and 14 bases lay in between. CDR3 sequence reads: CASLGRGNSYEQYF. The CDR3 nucleotides are TGTGCCAGCCTGGGGAGGGGGAACTCCTACGAGCAGTACTTC.

This chain uses TRBV9 with TRBJ1-2; D is ambiguous. Germline lookup yields CDR1 SGDLS and CDR2 YYNGEE. The CDR3 totals 14 residues. The V gene lost 2 bases and the J gene lost 4 bases, with 12 bases spanning the gap. The CDR3: CASSVTGGSYGYTF. The DNA for the CDR3 is TGTGCCAGCAGCGTTACCGGAGGGAGCTATGGCTACACCTTC.

The chain recombines TRBV6-1 with TRBJ2-7; D unresolved. V shed 6 bases and J shed 6 bases, with 18 bases lying between them. Germline V CDR1 and CDR2: MNHNS, SASEGT. The CDR3 covers 14 residues. CDR3 in amino acids: CASSFVVVNSEQYF. CDR3 DNA: TGTGCCAGCAGCTTTGTGGTAGTCAATTCCGAGCAGTACTTC.

V gene TRBV7-7 combines with J gene TRBJ1-3; D call uncertain. The CDR3 contains 16 residues. V was trimmed by 11 bases and J by 1 base, leaving 21 bases between them. The germline CDR1 and CDR2 sequences are SSHAT and FNYEAQ (reference sequence). The CDR3: CAWRIGGKVSGNTIYF. Written as DNA, the CDR3 is TGTGCCTGGCGAATTGGAGGGAAGGTGTCTGGAAACACCATATATTTT.

This rearrangement joins TRBV6-5 to TRBJ2-7, with a possible D match to TRBD1 (6 bases). V gave up 0 bases and J gave up 6 bases, with 12 bases separating them. The V gene's germline CDR1 is MNHEY and CDR2 SVGAGI. The CDR3 sequence is 14 residues long. CDR3 loop: CASSYSSQGREQYF. CDR3 coding DNA: TGTGCCAGCAGTTACTCGAGCCAGGGGCGCGAGCAGTACTTC.

V gene TRBV30 combines with J gene TRBJ2-1, with D perhaps matching TRBD2 (5 bases). Germline lookup yields CDR1 GTSNPN and CDR2 SVGIG (reference sequence). V lost 1 base, J lost 6 bases, and 16 bases lay in between. The length of the CDR3 is 15 residues. The chain's CDR3 is CAWSGRTWTTNEQFF. CDR3 in DNA: TGTGCCTGGAGTGGACGGACTTGGACCACCAATGAGCAGTTCTTC.

The chain recombines TRBV6-5 with TRBJ2-3, with D perhaps TRBD2 (6 bases). This CDR3 region has 15 residues. Germline CDR1 and CDR2: MNHEY and SVGAGI. Trimming removed 1 base at V and 4 bases at J, with 12 bases between. CDR3 residues: CASSYFGTQPDTQYF. CDR3 bases: TGTGCCAGCAGTTACTTCGGGACTCAACCAGATACGCAGTATTTT.

This rearrangement joins TRBV6-1 to TRBJ1-2; 10 bases fit TRBD1. Germline CDR1 MNHNS, CDR2 SASEGT. The CDR3 is 15 amino acids. Trimming removed 4 bases from V and 1 base from J; junction bases left unmatched: 3. The CDR3: CASSVGQGGNYGYTF. CDR3 nucleotides: TGTGCCAGCAGTGTTGGACAGGGGGGTAACTATGGCTACACCTTC.

This rearrangement joins TRBV27 to TRBJ1-2; TRBD1 might be the D (6 bases). This CDR3 region has 16 residues. Germline V gene lookup returns CDR1 MNHEY and CDR2 SMNVEV (reference sequence). The ends were cut back, 4 bases at V and 0 bases at J, with 15 bases in the middle. CDR3 coding DNA: TGTGCCAGCAGTTCCCTATCGACAGGTCCTAACTATGGCTACACCTTC. This translates into CASSSLSTGPNYGYTF.

The chain joins TRBV9 to TRBJ2-1; D is unclear. Germline values: CDR1 SGDLS, CDR2 YYNGEE. This CDR3 is 12 amino acids long. Trimming shortened V by 0 bases and J by 10 bases, and 8 bases separated the two germline ends. Here the CDR3 reads CASSVAGPEQFF. The DNA of the CDR3 is TGTGCCAGCAGCGTAGCTGGGCCCGAGCAGTTCTTC.

The gene calls are TRBV10-3 and TRBJ2-3; 8 nucleotides match TRBD2. The CDR3 runs 15 residues. V lost 7 bases to trimming and J lost 2 bases; unmatched junction nucleotides: 8. Germline assignment: CDR1 ENHRY and CDR2 SYGVKD. The DNA for the CDR3 is TGTGCCATCAAAGACGGGGGGGCTTACACAGATACGCAGTATTTT. It yields the protein CAIKDGGAYTDTQYF.

The J gene is TRBJ1-6, the V gene TRBV28; possible D gene TRBD1, 5 bases. With 10 bases removed from V and 0 bases from J, the gap between germline ends came to 7 bases. This CDR3 comprises 13 residues. CDR1 and CDR2 (germline): MDHEN, SYDVKM. The CDR3 here is CAIQASYNSPLHF. The CDR3 region has the DNA TGTGCCATACAGGCCTCCTATAATTCACCCCTCCACTTT.

The rearrangement uses TRBV28 and TRBJ1-2; D ambiguous. This CDR3 contains 15 residues. The germline V and J ends were trimmed by 4 bases and 4 bases, with 16 bases remaining between them. The germline V gene encodes CDR1 MDHEN and CDR2 SYDVKM. The CDR3 DNA is TGTGCCAGCAGTTCAGGCGTGACGTCAGTCTATGGCTACACCTTC. Protein: CASSSGVTSVYGYTF.